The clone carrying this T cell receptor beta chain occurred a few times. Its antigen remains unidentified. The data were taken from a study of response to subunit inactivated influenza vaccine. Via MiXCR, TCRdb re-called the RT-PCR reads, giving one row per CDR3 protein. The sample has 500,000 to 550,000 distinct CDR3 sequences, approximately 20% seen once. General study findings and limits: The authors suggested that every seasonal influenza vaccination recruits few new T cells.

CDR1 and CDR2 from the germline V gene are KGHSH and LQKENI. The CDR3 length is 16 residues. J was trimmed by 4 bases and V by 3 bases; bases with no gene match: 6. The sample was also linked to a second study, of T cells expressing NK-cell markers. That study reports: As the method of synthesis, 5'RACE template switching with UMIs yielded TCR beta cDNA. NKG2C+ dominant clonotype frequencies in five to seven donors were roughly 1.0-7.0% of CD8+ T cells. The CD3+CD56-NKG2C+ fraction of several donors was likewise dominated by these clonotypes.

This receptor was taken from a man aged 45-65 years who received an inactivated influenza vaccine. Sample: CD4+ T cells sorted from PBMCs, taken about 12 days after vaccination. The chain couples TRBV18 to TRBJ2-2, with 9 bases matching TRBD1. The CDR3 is CASSPRQGVSTGELFF. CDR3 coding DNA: TGTGCCAGCTCACCGAGACAGGGGGTGAGCACCGGGGAGCTGTTTTTT.